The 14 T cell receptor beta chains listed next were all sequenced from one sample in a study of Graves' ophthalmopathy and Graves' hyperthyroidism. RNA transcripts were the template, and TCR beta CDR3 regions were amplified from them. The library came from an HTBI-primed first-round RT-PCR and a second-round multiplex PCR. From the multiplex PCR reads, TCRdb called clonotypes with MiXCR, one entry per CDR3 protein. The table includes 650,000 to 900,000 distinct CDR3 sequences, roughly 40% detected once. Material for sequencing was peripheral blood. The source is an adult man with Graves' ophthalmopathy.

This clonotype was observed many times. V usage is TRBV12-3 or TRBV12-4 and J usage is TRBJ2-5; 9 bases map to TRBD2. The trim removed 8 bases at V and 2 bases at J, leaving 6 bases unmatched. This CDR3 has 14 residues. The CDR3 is CASGGLAVQETQYF. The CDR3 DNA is TGTGCCAGCGGGGGACTAGCAGTTCAAGAGACCCAGTACTTC.

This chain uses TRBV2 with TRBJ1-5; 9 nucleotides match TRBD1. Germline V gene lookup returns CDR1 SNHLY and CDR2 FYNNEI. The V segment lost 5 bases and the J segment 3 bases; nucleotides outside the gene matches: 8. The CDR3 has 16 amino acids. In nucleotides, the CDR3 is TGTGCCAGCAGTACTTCCGGGACAGGGTTCAATCAGCCCCAGCATTTT. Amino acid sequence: CASSTSGTGFNQPQHF.

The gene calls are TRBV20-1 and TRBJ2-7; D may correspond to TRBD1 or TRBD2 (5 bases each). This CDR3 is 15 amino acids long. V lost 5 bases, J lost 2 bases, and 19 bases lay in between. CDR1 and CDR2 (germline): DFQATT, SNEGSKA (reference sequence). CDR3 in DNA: TGCAGTGCTCAAAGACCTCGGGACGGGCCCTACGAGCAGTACTTC. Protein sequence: CSAQRPRDGPYEQYF.

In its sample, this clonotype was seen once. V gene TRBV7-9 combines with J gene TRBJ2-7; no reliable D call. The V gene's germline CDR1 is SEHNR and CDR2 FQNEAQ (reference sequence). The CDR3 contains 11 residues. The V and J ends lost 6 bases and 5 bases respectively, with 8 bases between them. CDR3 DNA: TGTGCCAGCAGTCCGGTCGACGAGCAGTACTTC. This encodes CASSPVDEQYF. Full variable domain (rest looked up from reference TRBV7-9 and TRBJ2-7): DTGVSQNPRHKITKRGQNVTFRCDPISEHNRLYWYRQTLGQGPEFLTYFQNEAQLEKSRLLSDRFSAERPKGSFSTLEIQRTEQGDSAMYLCASSPVDEQYFGPGTRLTVT.

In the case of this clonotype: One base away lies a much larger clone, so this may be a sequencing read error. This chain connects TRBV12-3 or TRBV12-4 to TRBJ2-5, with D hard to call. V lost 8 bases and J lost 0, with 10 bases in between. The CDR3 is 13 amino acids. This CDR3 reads CASPYSYQETQYF. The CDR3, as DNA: TGTGCCAGCCCCTATTCGTACCAAGAGACCCAGTACTTC.

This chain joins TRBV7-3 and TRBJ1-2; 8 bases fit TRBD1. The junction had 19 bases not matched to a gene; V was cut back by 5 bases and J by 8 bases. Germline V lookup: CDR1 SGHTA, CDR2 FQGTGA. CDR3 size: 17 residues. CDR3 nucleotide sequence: TGTGCCAGCAGCCAAGCCTTCCTCCAGGGGGCAAGGTGGGGCTACACCTTC. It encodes CASSQAFLQGARWGYTF.

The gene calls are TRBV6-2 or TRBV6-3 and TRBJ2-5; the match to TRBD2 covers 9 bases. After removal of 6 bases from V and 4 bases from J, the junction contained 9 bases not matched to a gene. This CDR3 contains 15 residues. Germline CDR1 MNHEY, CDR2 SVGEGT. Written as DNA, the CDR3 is TGTGCCAGCAGCCTCGCGCGGGGGGGCCGAGAGACCCAGTACTTC. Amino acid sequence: CASSLARGGRETQYF.

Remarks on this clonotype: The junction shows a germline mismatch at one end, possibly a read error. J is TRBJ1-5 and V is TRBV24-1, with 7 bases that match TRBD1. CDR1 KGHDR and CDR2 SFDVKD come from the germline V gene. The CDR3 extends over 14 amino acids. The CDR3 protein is CASSFRGINQPQHF. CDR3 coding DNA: TGTGCCAGCAGTTTCAGGGGGATCAATCAGCCCCAGCATTTT.

CDR3 coding DNA: TGCAGTGCCGACGGACACAATGGAAATCAGCCCCAGCATTTT. It encodes CSADGHNGNQPQHF. This rearrangement joins TRBV20-1 to TRBJ1-5, with D possibly TRBD1 on 5 matching bases. CDR3 length equals 14 residues. Germline CDR1 reads DFQATT; CDR2 reads SNEGSKA (reference sequence). The V end lost 6 bases, the J end lost 4 bases, and 16 bases lay between the germline ends.

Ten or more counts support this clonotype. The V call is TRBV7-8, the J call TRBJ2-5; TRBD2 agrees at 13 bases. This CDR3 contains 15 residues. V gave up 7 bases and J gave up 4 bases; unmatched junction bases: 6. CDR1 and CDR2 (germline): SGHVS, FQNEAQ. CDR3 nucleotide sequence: TGTGCCAGCACTAGGACTAGCGGGAGTCGAGAGACCCAGTACTTC. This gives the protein CASTRTSGSRETQYF.

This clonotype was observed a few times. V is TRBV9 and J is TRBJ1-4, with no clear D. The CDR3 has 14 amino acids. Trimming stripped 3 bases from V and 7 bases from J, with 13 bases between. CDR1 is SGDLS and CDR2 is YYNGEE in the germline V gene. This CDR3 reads CASSGSGRREKLFF. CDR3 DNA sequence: TGTGCCAGCAGCGGGAGCGGGAGACGTGAAAAACTGTTTTTT.

The chain's CDR3 is CSAITPRDGSYEQYF. CDR3 DNA sequence: TGCAGCGCCATAACCCCCCGGGACGGTTCCTACGAGCAGTACTTC. The rearrangement links TRBV29-1 to TRBJ2-7, with D perhaps being TRBD1 or TRBD2 (5 bases each). This CDR3 spans 15 amino acids. CDR1 is SQVTM and CDR2 is ANQGSEA in the germline V gene. Trimming left V 7 bases short and J 1 base short, with 20 bases between.

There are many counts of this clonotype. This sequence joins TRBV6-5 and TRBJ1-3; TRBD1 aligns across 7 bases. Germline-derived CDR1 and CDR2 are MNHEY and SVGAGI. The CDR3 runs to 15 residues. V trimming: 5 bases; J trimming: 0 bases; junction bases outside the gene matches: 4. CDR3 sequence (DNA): TGTGCCAGCAGTCTGGGACAGAACTCTGGAAACACCATATATTTT. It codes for CASSLGQNSGNTIYF.

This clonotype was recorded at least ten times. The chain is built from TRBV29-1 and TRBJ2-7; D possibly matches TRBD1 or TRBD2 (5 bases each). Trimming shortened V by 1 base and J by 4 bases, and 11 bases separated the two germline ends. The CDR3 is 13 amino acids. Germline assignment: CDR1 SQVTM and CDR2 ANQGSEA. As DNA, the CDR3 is TGCAGCGTTGAAGGGAGCAGGGAGTACGAGCAGTACTTC. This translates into CSVEGSREYEQYF.